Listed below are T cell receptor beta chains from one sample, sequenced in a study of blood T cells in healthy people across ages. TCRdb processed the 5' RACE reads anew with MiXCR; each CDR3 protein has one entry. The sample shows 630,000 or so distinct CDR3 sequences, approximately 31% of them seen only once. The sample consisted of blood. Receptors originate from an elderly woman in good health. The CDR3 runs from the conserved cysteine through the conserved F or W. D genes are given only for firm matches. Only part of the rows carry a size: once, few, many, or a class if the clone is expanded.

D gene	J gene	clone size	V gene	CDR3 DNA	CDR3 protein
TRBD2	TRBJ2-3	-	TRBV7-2	TGTGCCAGCAGCTCCCGGGGCGGCGGGGGAGATACGCAGTATTTT	CASSSRGGGGDTQYF
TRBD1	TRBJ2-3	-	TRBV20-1	TGCAGTGCTTATGACAGGGGAGCAGATACGCAGTATTTT	CSAYDRGADTQYF
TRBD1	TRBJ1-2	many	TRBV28	TGTGCCAGCAGTTTGAACAGGGGGCGTAATGGCTACACCTTC	CASSLNRGRNGYTF
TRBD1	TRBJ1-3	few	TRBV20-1	TGCAGTGCTAGCGACAGGGGAAGCGGAAACACCATATATTTT	CSASDRGSGNTIYF
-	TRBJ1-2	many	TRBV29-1	TGCAGCGTCCCCGACAGCAATGGCTACACCTTC	CSVPDSNGYTF
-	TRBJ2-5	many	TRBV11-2	TGTGCCAGCAGCTCCACGGTGGAGGGCTGGGAGACCCAGTACTTC	CASSSTVEGWETQYF
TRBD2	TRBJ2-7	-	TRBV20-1	TGCAGTGCTACCAGGACTAGCGGGAACGGTTACGAGCAGTACTTC	CSATRTSGNGYEQYF
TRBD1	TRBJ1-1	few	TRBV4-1	TGCGCCAGCAGCCAAGTGGCCGGGACAGTTCTGAACACTGAAGCTTTCTTT	CASSQVAGTVLNTEAFF
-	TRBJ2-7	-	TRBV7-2	TGTGCCAGCAGCCTAGGGCCCACCAGGTCCGACGAGCAGTACTTC	CASSLGPTRSDEQYF
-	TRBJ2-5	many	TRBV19	TGTGCCAGTAGCCGGAGGGACGGGGAGACCCAGTACTTC	CASSRRDGETQYF
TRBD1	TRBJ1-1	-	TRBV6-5	TGTGCCAGCAGCCGACAGGGAGGCACTGAAGCTTTCTTT	CASSRQGGTEAFF
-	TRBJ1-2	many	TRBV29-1	TGCAGCGTTGATGACCCAATCTCTTTCAATGGCTACACCTTC	CSVDDPISFNGYTF
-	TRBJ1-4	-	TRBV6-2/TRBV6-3	TGTGCCAGCAGTTACGGCGGGGAAAAACTGTTTTTT	CASSYGGEKLFF